A selection of T cell receptor beta chains follows, all from one sample in a study of control samples from healthy donors and cancer patients. Profiling relied on immunoSEQ multiplex PCR, and the TCRdb table lists in-frame clones only, not all of them. The data show roughly 190,000 clones, 91% seen once. The source material was blood. These receptors all stem from a woman aged 30 to 39 in good health. Each CDR3 is given with its conserved first and last residue. The D gene is left open where the match is weak. A row's size may be missing; if present it is once, few, many or a size class.

d_call,clone_size,v_call,j_call,cdr3_nt,cdr3_aa
NA,NA,TRBV7-9,TRBJ1-5,TGTGCCAGCAGCCCCGACCCTGGCCTCAATCAGCCCCAGCATTTT,CASSPDPGLNQPQHF
TRBD1,NA,TRBV7-8,TRBJ1-3,TGTGCCAGCAGCTTAGGACAGGGGTCAGGAAACACCATATATTTT,CASSLGQGSGNTIYF
TRBD2,NA,TRBV7-9,TRBJ2-7,TGTGCCAGCAGCTTAGCAATGGGAGGGGATGAGCAGTACTTC,CASSLAMGGDEQYF
TRBD2,few,TRBV6-4,TRBJ2-2,TGTGCCAGCAGTGACTCGGTAGCGGGACAAAACACCGGGGAGCTGTTTTTT,CASSDSVAGQNTGELFF
NA,NA,TRBV3-1/TRBV3-2,TRBJ2-4,TGTGCCAGCAGCCCCGGACCTGGGGGCAAAAACATTCAGTACTTC,CASSPGPGGKNIQYF
TRBD1,NA,TRBV5-6,TRBJ2-1,TGTGCCAGCAGCTTCGGGACAGGGGGCGATGAGCAGTTCTTC,CASSFGTGGDEQFF
TRBD1,NA,TRBV7-2,TRBJ2-7,TGTGCCAGCAGCTTACCCTCCCCCGACAGGGTCAACGAGCAGTACTTC,CASSLPSPDRVNEQYF
NA,NA,TRBV7-2,TRBJ2-7,TGTGCCAGCAGCCGGACAGAGTACGAGCAGTACTTC,CASSRTEYEQYF
TRBD1,NA,TRBV20-1,TRBJ1-1,TGCAGTGCTAGTTACGACAGGGGGACTGAAGCTTTCTTT,CSASYDRGTEAFF
NA,once,TRBV7-9,TRBJ1-1,TGTGCCAGCAGCTTAGAGGTTTGGGGCCAGAACACTGAAGCTTTCTTT,CASSLEVWGQNTEAFF
NA,NA,TRBV18,TRBJ1-3,TGTGCCAGCTCACCAGGCTCAGGTTCTGGAAACACCATATATTTT,CASSPGSGSGNTIYF
TRBD2,NA,TRBV5-3,TRBJ2-1,TGTGCCAGAAGCCCCGGGACTAGCGGGAGGTGTGAGCAGTTCTTC,CARSPGTSGRCEQFF